These 16 T cell receptor beta chains came from one sample sequenced in a study of shared clonotypes between healthy human individuals. Cells designated naive CD8 were CD45RO-negative and were positively selected for CCR7, with terminally differentiated effector memory CD45RA+ cells excluded. Some clones are missing from TCRdb's copy, which holds only in-frame ones; the method was immunoSEQ multiplex PCR. The sample consists of around 1.9 million clones, roughly 91% of them appearing once. Sequencing was done on a sample of naive CD8+ T cells from PBMCs. These receptors were taken from a young man in good health. Some clones in this sample may be carry-over from other donors' samples.

This chain uses TRBV7-9 with TRBJ1-1; a possible D gene is TRBD1 (6 bases). V lost 1 base to trimming and J lost 10 bases, with 16 bases between them. The germline V gene encodes CDR1 SEHNR and CDR2 FQNEAQ (reference sequence). The CDR3 length is 14 residues. CDR3 in amino acids: CASSLEDRGAGAFF. CDR3 sequence (DNA): TGTGCCAGCAGCTTAGAGGACAGAGGGGCGGGAGCTTTCTTT.

V gene TRBV4-3 combines with J gene TRBJ1-2; no clear D gene. CDR1 is LGHNA and CDR2 is YSLEER in the germline V gene. V dropped 2 bases and J dropped 8 bases, with 12 bases sitting between them. The CDR3 runs to 13 residues. For the CDR3, the DNA is TGCGCCAGCAGCCAACTGGAAGGTAGGGGCTACACCTTC. It is translated as CASSQLEGRGYTF.

V usage is TRBV7-2 and J usage is TRBJ1-5, with a weak D call TRBD1 (6 bases). The CDR3 covers 14 residues. Germline-derived CDR1 and CDR2 are SGHTA and FQGNSA. V was clipped by 3 bases and J by 2 bases, with 8 bases between them. The DNA for the CDR3 is TGTGCCAGCAGCTTGTCAGGGGGCAATCAGCCCCAGCATTTT. Its protein is CASSLSGGNQPQHF.

This clone was seen once. The CDR3, as DNA: TGCGCCAGCAGCCCCTGGCGGACAGAGCACTACGAGCAGTACTTC. Residues: CASSPWRTEHYEQYF. This chain links TRBV4-1 with TRBJ2-7; perhaps TRBD1 as D (6 bases). Germline assignment: CDR1 MGHRA and CDR2 YSYEKL. Trimming took off 4 bases at V and 3 bases at J, with 16 bases between the two ends. CDR3 length: 15 amino acids.

The rearrangement uses TRBV5-6 and TRBJ1-1; D gene uncertain. The ends were cut back, 4 bases at V and 0 bases at J, with 13 bases in the middle. From germline, CDR1 is SGHDT and CDR2 YYEEEE. This CDR3 spans 15 amino acids. CDR3 loop: CASSTPEPMNTEAFF. The CDR3 DNA reads TGTGCCAGCAGCACACCTGAACCCATGAACACTGAAGCTTTCTTT.

The V gene is TRBV7-6, the J gene TRBJ2-4; D tentatively fits TRBD1 or TRBD2 (6 bases each). Germline V CDR1 and CDR2: SGHVS, FNYEAQ. The CDR3 totals 18 residues. V lost 3 bases and J lost 6, with 24 bases in between. The CDR3 loop is CASSFEKGQGRELNIQYF. The CDR3, as DNA: TGTGCCAGCAGCTTCGAGAAGGGGCAGGGGCGGGAATTAAACATTCAGTACTTC.

The V call is TRBV5-4, the J call TRBJ2-3, with 10 bases fitting TRBD2. The CDR3 is 15 residues long. Germline V lookup: CDR1 SGHNT, CDR2 YYREEE (reference sequence). V lost 1 base, J lost 4 bases, and 3 bases stayed unmatched. The CDR3 loop is CASSLKREGPDTQYF. Here the CDR3 DNA reads TGTGCCAGCAGCTTGAAGCGGGAGGGCCCAGATACGCAGTATTTT.

The chain employs TRBV5-1 and TRBJ2-1; 16 bases are a match to TRBD2. The CDR3 sequence is 15 residues long. V shed 4 bases and J 9 bases; nucleotides not matched to a gene: 4. Germline values: CDR1 SGHRS, CDR2 YFSETQ. CDR3 amino acids: CASSQGLAGGLEQFF. In DNA form, the CDR3 reads TGCGCCAGCAGCCAGGGACTAGCGGGAGGGCTTGAGCAGTTCTTC.

The gene calls are TRBV27 and TRBJ2-1; D is perhaps TRBD2 (7 bases). Germline CDR1 MNHEY, CDR2 SMNVEV (reference sequence). Trimming removed 6 bases from V and 7 bases from J, with 25 bases in between. The CDR3 totals 17 residues. CDR3 in DNA: TGTGCCAGCAGGATACAGGGTTTGGCGGGAGTTTATAATGAGCAGTTCTTC. Protein product: CASRIQGLAGVYNEQFF.

This chain connects TRBV4-1 to TRBJ2-5; D may be TRBD2 (5 bases). CDR1 and CDR2 (germline): MGHRA, YSYEKL. This CDR3 is built from 15 residues. V was trimmed by 1 base and J by 3 bases, leaving 12 bases between them. The CDR3, as DNA: TGCGCCAGCAGCCAAGGGTGGTGGGAGAAAGAGACCCAGTACTTC. Protein product: CASSQGWWEKETQYF.

The chain couples TRBV7-9 to TRBJ2-2; D is unclear. The germline V and J ends were trimmed by 7 bases and 7 bases, with 7 bases remaining between them. The CDR3 runs to 11 residues. The germline V gene encodes CDR1 SEHNR and CDR2 FQNEAQ (reference sequence). The CDR3: CASTSRGELFF. CDR3 DNA: TGTGCCAGCACCTCCCGCGGGGAGCTGTTTTTT.

J is TRBJ2-7 and V is TRBV27, with 9 nucleotides matching TRBD2. The germline V gene encodes CDR1 MNHEY and CDR2 SMNVEV (reference sequence). The ends lost 0 bases at V and 6 bases at J; junction bases unmatched: 0. This CDR3 is built from 13 residues. CDR3 DNA sequence: TGTGCCAGCAGTTTATCGACTAGCGGCGAGCAGTACTTC. Translated, it gives CASSLSTSGEQYF.

This clone was observed a few times. CDR3 in amino acids: CSVAPVRTEAFF. The CDR3 nucleotides are TGCAGCGTTGCACCCGTTCGCACTGAAGCTTTCTTT. The rearrangement joins TRBV29-1 to TRBJ1-1; no firm D call. CDR3 length equals 12 residues. Looked up from germline, CDR1 is SQVTM and CDR2 is ANQGSEA. V dropped 4 bases and J dropped 4 bases, with 10 bases sitting between them.

This sequence joins TRBV27 and TRBJ2-7; 9 bases align to TRBD2. The CDR3 contains 16 residues. Losses at the gene ends were 4 bases for V and 0 bases for J; bases not matched to a gene: 7. Germline V gene data show CDR1 as MNHEY and CDR2 as SMNVEV (reference sequence). CDR3 loop: CASSSSSGTHSYEQYF. Written as DNA, the CDR3 is TGTGCCAGCAGTTCTTCTAGCGGGACACACTCCTACGAGCAGTACTTC.

The rearrangement links TRBV25-1 to TRBJ2-3; D gene uncertain. Per the germline V gene, CDR1 is MGHDK and CDR2 is SYGVNS. This CDR3 is built from 11 residues. V shed 3 bases and J shed 4 bases, with 2 bases lying between them. The CDR3, as DNA: TGTGCCAGCAGTGATTCAGATACGCAGTATTTT. Protein product: CASSDSDTQYF.

The V gene is TRBV19, the J gene TRBJ1-1; D gene ambiguous. V shed 1 base and J shed 2 bases, with 11 bases lying between them. The V gene's germline CDR1 is LNHDA and CDR2 SQIVND (reference sequence). This CDR3 spans 15 amino acids. CDR3 region: CASSIGLIRNTEAFF. CDR3 bases: TGTGCCAGTAGTATAGGCCTAATACGTAACACTGAAGCTTTCTTT.